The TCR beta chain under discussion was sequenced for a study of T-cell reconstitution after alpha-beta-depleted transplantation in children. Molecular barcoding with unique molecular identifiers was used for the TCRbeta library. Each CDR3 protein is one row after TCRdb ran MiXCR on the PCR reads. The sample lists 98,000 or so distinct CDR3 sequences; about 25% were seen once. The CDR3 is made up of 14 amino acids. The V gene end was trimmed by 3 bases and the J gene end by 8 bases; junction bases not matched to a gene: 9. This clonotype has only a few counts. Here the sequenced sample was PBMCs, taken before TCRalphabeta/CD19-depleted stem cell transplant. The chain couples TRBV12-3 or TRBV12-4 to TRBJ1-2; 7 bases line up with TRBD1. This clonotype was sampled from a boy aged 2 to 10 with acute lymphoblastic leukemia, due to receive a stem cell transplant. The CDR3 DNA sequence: TGTGCCAGCAGTTTGTTAACAGGGGAAGGGGGCTACACCTTC. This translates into CASSLLTGEGGYTF.